This T cell receptor (beta chain) was observed in a study of CD8+ T cells in alopecia areata. Study-wide results and limits: Clonality exceeded that of normal scalp in lesional scalp, most notably in alopecia totalis/universalis. Patients shared TCRs less clearly than mice did, possibly for HLA-related reasons. Resident alphabeta T cells of normal skin are also sequenced in scalp samples.

Extracted from the samples, RNA was reverse transcribed into cDNA to serve as the sequencing template. Profiled with immunoSEQ multiplex PCR; TCRdb holds only in-frame clones, not every one. The table lists under 25,000 clones, about 59% of them singletons. Peripheral blood and lesional scalp punch biopsies came from alopecia areata patients. Trimming at V came to 3 bases and at J to 2 bases, leaving 6 bases not matched to a gene. The CDR3 sequence is 15 residues long. Germline lookup yields CDR1 LNHDA and CDR2 SQIVND (reference sequence). For this clone: As yet, its antigen is unknown.

The TCR sequence derives from a human donor with alopecia areata. Sequencing was performed on skin, taken at week 0. The chain has TRBV19 and TRBJ2-7, with 8 bases aligning to TRBD1. DNA of the CDR3: TGTGCCAGTAGTATGGCCGGGACAGGTACCTACGAGCAGTACTTC. Amino acid sequence: CASSMAGTGTYEQYF.